This TCR beta chain came from a study of T cells in Graves' hyperthyroidism and ophthalmopathy. It was RNA transcripts that yielded the amplified TCR beta CDR3 regions. An initial round of RT-PCR targeting the TCR CDR3 relied on the HTBI primer set. One entry per CDR3 protein, called by TCRdb with MiXCR from the multiplex PCR reads. The table shows around 440,000 distinct CDR3 sequences, with about a sixth occurring only once. This clonotype was recorded at least ten times. Antigen specificity is unknown. Germline CDR1 reads SGHRS; CDR2 reads YFSETQ. With V trimmed by 2 bases and J by 10 bases, 6 bases remained unmatched. The CDR3 loop spans 14 amino acids. Findings of the study overall: Most clonotypes expanded in thyroid above 0.001 were likewise present in blood. Before onset, ophthalmopathy was predicted by the model a median roughly 6.8 months earlier.

Specimen: blood. V is TRBV5-1 and J is TRBJ1-6; 7 bases line up with TRBD1. The TCR sequence derives from a woman aged 18-30 years with Graves' hyperthyroidism. CDR3: CASSLNRGKSPLHF. The CDR3 region has the DNA TGCGCCAGCAGCTTAAACAGGGGAAAATCACCCCTCCACTTT.